Sequencing of this T cell receptor (beta chain) was carried out in a study of blood T cells in healthy people across ages. Donors were systemically healthy Caucasian individuals from Russia aged roughly 6 to 100 years. A minimum of 5 micrograms of total RNA was extracted per sample. This clonotype was seen more than once but under ten times. Its antigen is not identified. Study-wide results and caveats: Observed TCR beta diversity per million T cells went down as age went up. This fall followed a roughly linear course with age.

CDR3 length: 12 amino acids. Per the germline V gene, CDR1 is SQVTM and CDR2 is ANQGSEA. Unmatched junction bases numbered 3, after V lost 5 bases and J lost 4 bases. A J-beta primer mix and a sample-barcoded 5' primer were used in a second PCR of roughly 7 to 12 cycles. Per sample, CDR3-containing paired-end reads numbered at least 2.5 million. TCRdb independently ran MiXCR on the 5' RACE reads; one entry per CDR3 protein. Here the sample spans approximately 730,000 distinct CDR3 sequences, 40% to 65% being singletons. The V call is TRBV29-1, the J call TRBJ2-3; 7 bases agree with TRBD2. Sequencing input: blood. The sequence was collected from a man older than 75 in good health. The CDR3 sequence: CSVREVADTQYF. As DNA, the CDR3 is TGCAGCGTTCGGGAGGTCGCAGATACGCAGTATTTT.